The 29 T cell receptor beta chains listed next were all sequenced from one sample in a study of blood T cell repertoires in COVID-19 (dated by TCRdb to the early 2020s). The library was prepared using the immunoSEQ multiplex PCR assay. The source is immuneACCESS, and TCRdb retained only in-frame sequences with V and J called. Part of the clones is not carried over; for the studies checked, unresolved V genes explain less than half of this, and the remainder is unexplained. This sample comprises 400,000 to 550,000 clones, around 88% of them detected only once. The ten largest clones represent approximately 4.3% of the sample. Material: peripheral blood. The receptors stem from a woman in her 30s with acute or convalescent COVID-19.

The J gene is TRBJ2-6, the V gene TRBV5-6; D ambiguous. The germline V gene has CDR1 SGHDT and CDR2 YYEEEE. The length of the CDR3 is 15 residues. V was trimmed by 3 bases and J by 1 base, leaving 8 bases between them. DNA for the CDR3: TGTGCCAGCAGCTCTAGGTATTCTGGGGCCAACGTCCTGACTTTC. Its protein product is CASSSRYSGANVLTF.

This clone showed up just once. This chain joins TRBV27 and TRBJ2-3; 8 nucleotides align to TRBD2. Losses at the gene ends were 1 base for V and 1 base for J; bases not matched to a gene: 4. There are 16 residues in the CDR3. Germline values: CDR1 MNHEY, CDR2 SMNVEV (reference sequence). In DNA, the CDR3 is TGTGCCAGCAGTTTATTTCGGGGGGGAGGCACAGATACGCAGTATTTT. It yields the protein CASSLFRGGGTDTQYF.

The gene calls are TRBV4-1 and TRBJ1-4, with 9 bases identical to TRBD1. Germline values: CDR1 MGHRA, CDR2 YSYEKL. This CDR3 has 18 amino acids. V gave up 0 bases and J gave up 0 bases; unmatched junction bases: 5. The CDR3 coding sequence is TGCGCCAGCAGCCAAGATATGGGACAGGGATCAACTAATGAAAAACTGTTTTTT. As protein: CASSQDMGQGSTNEKLFF.

This chain joins TRBV5-1 and TRBJ1-1, with D perhaps TRBD1 (5 bases). From germline, CDR1 is SGHRS and CDR2 YFSETQ. The V gene lost 7 bases and the J gene lost 1 base, with 14 bases spanning the gap. The length of the CDR3 is 14 residues. CDR3 in amino acids: CASYEWGANTEAFF. As DNA, the CDR3 is TGCGCCAGCTATGAGTGGGGCGCGAACACTGAAGCTTTCTTT.

V gene TRBV7-9 combines with J gene TRBJ2-7; D not resolved. The CDR3 sequence is 13 residues long. Trimming shortened V by 2 bases and J by 4 bases, and 9 bases separated the two germline ends. Germline V gene sequence: CDR1 SEHNR, CDR2 FQNEAQ (reference sequence). The CDR3 region has the DNA TGTGCCAGCAGCTTAAGGCAACAGTACGAGCAGTACTTC. This gives the protein CASSLRQQYEQYF.

The rearrangement links TRBV6-5 to TRBJ2-2; TRBD2 matches 8 bases. The germline V gene has CDR1 MNHEY and CDR2 SVGAGI. There are 14 residues in the CDR3. The V and J ends lost 4 bases and 6 bases, in that order; junction bases with no gene match: 4. The CDR3 is CASSSGGKAGELFF. CDR3 bases: TGTGCCAGCAGTTCGGGGGGGAAGGCCGGGGAGCTGTTTTTT.

This clone was picked up one time. The J gene is TRBJ1-2, the V gene TRBV19; D uncertain. Trimming cost V 2 bases and J 2 bases, with 15 bases left between them. CDR1 LNHDA and CDR2 SQIVND come from the germline V gene (reference sequence). There are 16 residues in the CDR3. CDR3 coding DNA: TGTGCCAGTAGTATACAGGCCCGGATCCGCAACTATGGCTACACCTTC. It codes for CASSIQARIRNYGYTF.

The chain carries TRBV18 and TRBJ1-1; 10 positions agree with TRBD1. V lost 2 bases and J lost 1; bases outside the gene matches: 1. This CDR3 is built from 15 residues. Germline values: CDR1 KGHSH, CDR2 LQKENI. The CDR3: CASSPWTGGNTEAFF. CDR3 nucleotides: TGTGCCAGCTCACCATGGACAGGGGGGAACACTGAAGCTTTCTTT.

With regard to this clone: Additional DNA sequences in this sample encode the identical CDR3. The CDR3 bases are TGTGCCAGCAGTTTTAGGGGGCAAGAGACCCAGTACTTC. It encodes CASSFRGQETQYF. The chain combines TRBV12-3 or TRBV12-4 with TRBJ2-5; a weak D match, TRBD1 (6 bases). The CDR3 runs 13 residues. The germline V and J ends were trimmed by 3 bases and 2 bases, with 7 bases remaining between them.

This clone was recorded once. V is TRBV19 and J is TRBJ2-1; 8 bases fit TRBD1. The CDR3 consists of 13 residues. V lost 1 base, J lost 9 bases, and 2 bases stayed unmatched. From germline, CDR1 is LNHDA and CDR2 SQIVND (reference sequence). The CDR3: CASSIGQGSEQFF. As DNA, the CDR3 is TGTGCCAGTAGTATAGGACAGGGGTCTGAGCAGTTCTTC.

This clone showed up just a few times. The V and J genes are TRBV3-1 (or the pseudogene TRBV3-2) and TRBJ2-5; the D gene is possibly TRBD1 (6 bases). CDR3 size: 16 residues. The ends were cut back, 0 bases at V and 0 bases at J, with 11 bases in the middle. Germline V gene lookup returns CDR1 LGHDT and CDR2 YNNKEL (reference sequence). CDR3 region: CASSQEYTGYQETQYF. CDR3 in DNA: TGTGCCAGCAGCCAAGAATATACAGGGTACCAAGAGACCCAGTACTTC.

V is TRBV24-1 and J is TRBJ1-4, with D unresolved. CDR1 KGHDR and CDR2 SFDVKD come from the germline V gene. Trimming cost V 0 bases and J 0 bases, with 7 bases left between them. This CDR3 is 16 amino acids long. The CDR3 protein is CATSDLGQTTNEKLFF. In DNA form, the CDR3 reads TGTGCCACCAGTGATTTGGGTCAGACAACTAATGAAAAACTGTTTTTT.

V usage is TRBV5-1 and J usage is TRBJ2-5, with 8 nucleotides matching TRBD1. V lost 4 bases, J lost 5 bases, and 10 bases stayed unmatched. The CDR3 loop spans 15 amino acids. CDR1 SGHRS and CDR2 YFSETQ come from the germline V gene. The CDR3 reads CASSTEDRAGETQYF. The CDR3 DNA sequence: TGCGCCAGCAGCACTGAGGACAGGGCGGGGGAGACCCAGTACTTC.

This clone was seen a few times. The same CDR3 can be traced to other DNA sequences in this sample. The genes are TRBV5-1 and TRBJ1-1; D unresolved. The CDR3 length is 13 residues. V dropped 0 bases and J dropped 1 base, with 4 bases sitting between them. CDR1 is SGHRS, CDR2 YFSETQ, per germline. CDR3 in amino acids: CASSLGGNTEAFF. In DNA, the CDR3 is TGCGCCAGCAGCTTGGGAGGGAACACTGAAGCTTTCTTT.

The rearrangement joins TRBV9 to TRBJ2-2; D is ambiguous. The CDR3 loop spans 13 amino acids. Per germline, CDR1 SGDLS and CDR2 YYNGEE. The V end was cut by 0 bases, the J end by 7 bases, with 7 bases between. DNA of the CDR3: TGTGCCAGCAGCGTAGTAGTTGGCGGGGAGCTGTTTTTT. Its translation: CASSVVVGGELFF.

This sequence joins TRBV6-1 and TRBJ2-7; D is perhaps TRBD1 (7 bases). Per the germline V gene, CDR1 is MNHNS and CDR2 is SASEGT. CDR3 length: 15 residues. Deletions cut 7 bases from V and 1 base from J, with 17 bases between. The CDR3 nucleotides read TGTGCCAGCAACGGAGACAGGGAGGCTTCCTACGAGCAGTACTTC. Amino acid sequence: CASNGDREASYEQYF.

This rearrangement joins TRBV27 to TRBJ1-1; unclear D gene. In germline, CDR1 is MNHEY, CDR2 SMNVEV (reference sequence). Trimming removed 5 bases from V and 4 bases from J, with 17 bases in between. The CDR3 spans 15 residues. The CDR3 sequence: CASSPLPGLSTEAFF. For the CDR3, the DNA is TGTGCCAGCAGTCCCCTCCCGGGTCTCAGCACTGAAGCTTTCTTT.

V and J are TRBV5-1 and TRBJ2-3, with D maybe TRBD2 (5 bases). Germline V gives CDR1 SGHRS, CDR2 YFSETQ. The CDR3 extends over 16 amino acids. V gave up 4 bases and J gave up 0 bases, with 15 bases separating them. For the CDR3, the DNA is TGCGCCAGCAGCACCGGGGATGTTACTAGCACAGATACGCAGTATTTT. Translated, it gives CASSTGDVTSTDTQYF.

Only one count was recorded for this clone. The chain employs TRBV29-1 and TRBJ1-3; perhaps TRBD1 as D (6 bases). Germline V lookup: CDR1 SQVTM, CDR2 ANQGSEA. Trimming took off 7 bases at V and 4 bases at J, with 11 bases between the two ends. The CDR3 length is 12 residues. The CDR3 spells CSAQGSGNTIYF. CDR3 DNA: TGCAGCGCACAGGGATCGGGAAACACCATATATTTT.

V is TRBV27 and J is TRBJ2-5; no clear D gene. Germline-derived CDR1 and CDR2 are MNHEY and SMNVEV (reference sequence). This CDR3 comprises 12 residues. V was clipped by 4 bases and J by 0 bases, with 3 bases between them. CDR3 bases: TGTGCCAGCAGTTCCTACCAAGAGACCCAGTACTTC. This translates into CASSSYQETQYF.

This sequence joins TRBV11-2 and TRBJ1-2, with 11 positions matching TRBD1. J gave up 4 bases and V 5 bases, and 6 bases lay outside the gene matches. Germline V gives CDR1 SGHAT, CDR2 FQNNGV. The CDR3 sequence is 15 residues long. CDR3 nucleotide sequence: TGTGCCAGCAGCACCCGGACAGGGGGCCTCTATGGCTACACCTTC. Encoded protein: CASSTRTGGLYGYTF.

The genes are TRBV2 and TRBJ2-7, with D possibly TRBD2 on 5 matching bases. CDR3 length equals 13 residues. V shed 7 bases and J shed 5 bases, with 15 bases lying between them. Germline values: CDR1 SNHLY, CDR2 FYNNEI. The CDR3 DNA is TGTGCCAGCAAGGAGGCCCACCGGGACGAGCAGTACTTC. Translating it yields CASKEAHRDEQYF.

This clone has a single count. J is TRBJ2-1 and V is TRBV10-2; D is ambiguous. Germline V CDR1 and CDR2: WSHSY, SAAADI. Trimming left V 2 bases short and J 8 bases short, with 13 bases between. The CDR3 has 14 residues. As DNA, the CDR3 is TGCGCCAGCAGTGAGGGAACCCGACGGGATGAGCAGTTCTTC. Its protein is CASSEGTRRDEQFF.

V usage is TRBV5-4 and J usage is TRBJ2-1; 9 bases fit TRBD2. Trimming cost V 6 bases and J 4 bases; bases outside gene matches: 11. The CDR3 totals 16 residues. Germline-derived CDR1 and CDR2 are SGHNT and YYREEE (reference sequence). CDR3: CASTPGGGGGYNEQFF. Written as DNA, the CDR3 is TGTGCCAGCACCCCGGGTGGCGGGGGGGGATACAATGAGCAGTTCTTC. Drawing the rest from reference TRBV5-4 and TRBJ2-1, the complete variable domain is ETGVTQSPTHLIKTRGQQVTLRCSSQSGHNTVSWYQQALGQGPQFIFQYYREEENGRGNFPPRFSGLQFPNYSSELNVNALELDDSALYLCASTPGGGGGYNEQFFGPGTRLTVL.

The V call is TRBV6-5, the J call TRBJ2-2; 7 nucleotides align to TRBD1. The germline V gene has CDR1 MNHEY and CDR2 SVGAGI. The CDR3 extends over 15 amino acids. J was trimmed by 0 bases and V by 7 bases; bases with no gene match: 5. CDR3 coding DNA: TGTGCCAGCACCATGACAGGGACGAACACCGGGGAGCTGTTTTTT. Translation gives CASTMTGTNTGELFF.

V is TRBV7-3 and J is TRBJ1-2, with TRBD1 matching over 7 bases. J was trimmed by 4 bases and V by 1 base; bases with no gene match: 3. Looked up from germline, CDR1 is SGHTA and CDR2 is FQGTGA. The CDR3 runs to 14 residues. The CDR3 coding sequence is TGTGCCAGCAGCTTAATTACAGGGGCCTATGGCTACACCTTC. Protein product: CASSLITGAYGYTF. Full variable domain (missing parts from reference TRBV7-3 and TRBJ1-2): GAGVSQTPSNKVTEKGKYVELRCDPISGHTALYWYRQSLGQGPEFLIYFQGTGAADDSGLPNDRFFAVRPEGSVSTLKIQRTERGDSAVYLCASSLITGAYGYTFGSGTRLTVV.

The J gene is TRBJ2-5, the V gene TRBV11-2; D remains unclear. Between the trimmed V and J ends, which lost 6 bases and 4 bases, there was a span of 12 bases. The length of the CDR3 is 13 residues. Germline lookup yields CDR1 SGHAT and CDR2 FQNNGV. The CDR3 is CASSSPRSETQYF. In DNA, the CDR3 is TGTGCCAGCAGTTCCCCGAGGTCAGAGACCCAGTACTTC.

The V call is TRBV10-1, the J call TRBJ2-2, with 8 positions matching TRBD2. The CDR3 totals 18 residues. Germline trimming cut 3 bases from V and 0 bases from J; bases unmatched to any gene: 9. The germline V gene has CDR1 WNHNN and CDR2 SYGVQD (reference sequence). The CDR3 DNA sequence: TGCGCCAGCAGTGACGGCGGGGGGAAGATCGCGAACACCGGGGAGCTGTTTTTT. Protein product: CASSDGGGKIANTGELFF.

This clone was detected only a few times. V is TRBV5-6 and J is TRBJ1-6, with no clear D. CDR3 length: 13 amino acids. V lost 2 bases and J 5 bases, leaving 5 bases between the germline ends. Looked up from germline, CDR1 is SGHDT and CDR2 is YYEEEE. The CDR3 nucleotides are TGTGCCAGCAGCTTTAATGATAATTCACCCCTCCACTTT. It codes for CASSFNDNSPLHF.